The 14 T cell receptor beta chains below come from one sample, sequenced in a study of blood T cell repertoires in COVID-19. This table comes from immunoSEQ multiplex PCR, and its TCRdb copy is limited to in-frame clones, with some not included. The sample includes some 250,000 clones, about four fifths of them seen just once. The sample comprised peripheral blood. The source is a man between 45 and 60 years old with active or convalescent COVID-19.

The chain joins TRBV6-5 to TRBJ2-3, with 8 positions matching TRBD1. CDR1 MNHEY and CDR2 SVGAGI come from the germline V gene. The CDR3 runs 15 residues. Trimming at V came to 6 bases and at J to 0 bases, leaving 5 bases not matched to a gene. CDR3 in DNA: TGTGCCAGCAGGCCGACAGGGGCTAGCACAGATACGCAGTATTTT. Encoded protein: CASRPTGASTDTQYF.

V and J are TRBV7-2 and TRBJ1-5; possibly TRBD1 for D (5 bases). The CDR3 has 14 amino acids. Trimming left V 5 bases short and J 11 bases short, with 19 bases between. Germline loops: CDR1 SGHTA, CDR2 FQGNSA. The CDR3 DNA is TGTGCCAGCAGCCCCACCGCCGCCACAGGCTCCCAGCATTTT. It encodes CASSPTAATGSQHF.

This sequence joins TRBV5-1 and TRBJ2-1; 8 bases agree with TRBD2. CDR1 SGHRS and CDR2 YFSETQ come from the germline V gene. The CDR3 runs to 15 residues. With V trimmed by 1 base and J by 8 bases, 8 bases remained unmatched. The CDR3 coding sequence is TGCGCCAGCAGCTTGACTCGCCGGGGGGGAGATGAGCAGTTCTTC. It is translated as CASSLTRRGGDEQFF.

V usage is TRBV5-4 and J usage is TRBJ2-5, with TRBD1 as a possible D gene (5 bases). In germline, CDR1 is SGHNT, CDR2 YYREEE (reference sequence). V lost 3 bases, J lost 4 bases, and 10 bases lay in between. The CDR3 sequence is 13 residues long. CDR3 nucleotide sequence: TGTGCCAGCAGCTACCGACAGTTAGAGACCCAGTACTTC. Translated: CASSYRQLETQYF.

The V gene is TRBV6-5, the J gene TRBJ1-1, with D possibly being TRBD1 (5 bases). This CDR3 spans 15 amino acids. Trimming cost V 7 bases and J 0 bases, with 15 bases left between them. Germline CDR1 MNHEY, CDR2 SVGAGI. This CDR3 is CASTPGPLMNTEAFF. The CDR3 nucleotides read TGTGCCAGCACCCCAGGGCCCCTCATGAACACTGAAGCTTTCTTT.

The rearrangement uses TRBV2 and TRBJ2-3, with D tentatively TRBD2 (6 bases). The length of the CDR3 is 14 residues. Looked up from germline, CDR1 is SNHLY and CDR2 is FYNNEI. Trimming left V 0 bases short and J 8 bases short, with 12 bases between. In nucleotides, the CDR3 is TGTGCCAGCAGTGAAGCGGGGGGTCAGGGTACGCAGTATTTT. This sequence encodes CASSEAGGQGTQYF.

The CDR3 nucleotides read TGTGCCAGCAGCCACAGAGTGTTGGGCCTAGCGGAGCAAGGGGAGACCCAGTACTTC. Amino acids: CASSHRVLGLAEQGETQYF. V gene TRBV5-6 combines with J gene TRBJ2-5; 7 bases are shared with TRBD2. V gave up 4 bases and J gave up 5 bases; unmatched junction bases: 23. This CDR3 has 19 residues. Per the germline V gene, CDR1 is SGHDT and CDR2 is YYEEEE.

Regarding this clone: Sequence at one end of the junction differs from germline and may be a read error. The J gene is TRBJ1-5, the V gene TRBV18; D may be TRBD1 (5 bases). The CDR3 has 16 residues. Germline assignment: CDR1 KGHSH and CDR2 LQKENI. The CDR3 sequence: CASTRGGRAEVQLQHF. The CDR3 nucleotides read TGTGCCAGCACCCGGGGGGGAAGGGCCGAGGTTCAGCTCCAGCATTTT.

V and J are TRBV2 and TRBJ1-2, with 8 bases matching TRBD1. The CDR3 is 16 residues long. Germline loops: CDR1 SNHLY, CDR2 FYNNEI. V dropped 4 bases and J dropped 3; count of bases not matched to a gene: 10. CDR3 loop: CASSGFTGGPYYGYTF. In DNA, the CDR3 is TGTGCCAGCAGTGGATTCACAGGGGGTCCCTACTATGGCTACACCTTC.

The chain is built from TRBV19 and TRBJ1-4; D is possibly TRBD1 (5 bases). The CDR3 length is 15 residues. CDR1 is LNHDA and CDR2 is SQIVND in the germline V gene (reference sequence). V was shortened by 5 bases and J by 0 bases, with 10 bases between the two germline ends. The CDR3 region is CASSFDSATNEKLFF. The CDR3 DNA reads as TGTGCCAGTAGTTTCGACAGTGCAACTAATGAAAAACTGTTTTTT.

V is TRBV6-1 and J is TRBJ1-6, with 10 bases matching TRBD1. This CDR3 is 15 amino acids long. V lost 3 bases, J lost 9 bases, and 5 bases stayed unmatched. Germline CDR1 is MNHNS and CDR2 is SASEGT. The CDR3 sequence: CASSDRTGGRSPLHF. The CDR3 nucleotides are TGTGCCAGCAGTGACCGGACAGGGGGACGTTCACCCCTCCACTTT.

V is TRBV3-1 (or the pseudogene TRBV3-2) and J is TRBJ1-6; unclear D gene. This CDR3 has 16 residues. V gave up 0 bases and J gave up 9 bases, with 15 bases separating them. Germline V gives CDR1 LGHDT, CDR2 YNNKEL (reference sequence). The CDR3 region is CASSQDSLGVRSPLHF. CDR3 coding DNA: TGTGCCAGCAGCCAAGATTCGCTGGGCGTCCGTTCACCCCTCCACTTT.

The CDR3 loop reads CATLDLGGETQYF. DNA for the CDR3: TGTGCCACCCTCGACCTGGGGGGAGAGACCCAGTACTTC. The V call is TRBV10-3, the J call TRBJ2-5; D perhaps matches TRBD2 (6 bases). The CDR3 is 13 amino acids. V lost 10 bases and J 4 bases, leaving 16 bases between the germline ends. CDR1 is ENHRY and CDR2 is SYGVKD in the germline V gene.

J is TRBJ1-6 and V is TRBV25-1; D is perhaps TRBD1 (5 bases). CDR1 is MGHDK, CDR2 SYGVNS, per germline. V was pared by 5 bases and J by 10 bases, with 9 bases between. The CDR3 is made up of 12 amino acids. CDR3 amino acids: CASSSGYSPLHF. For the CDR3, the DNA is TGTGCCAGCAGTTCAGGGTACTCACCCCTCCACTTT. Supplemented by reference TRBV25-1 and TRBJ1-6, the full variable domain reads EADIYQTPRYLVIGTGKKITLECSQTMGHDKMYWYQQDPGMELHLIHYSYGVNSTEKGDLSSESTVSRIRTEHFPLTLESARPSHTSQYLCASSSGYSPLHFGNGTRLTVT.